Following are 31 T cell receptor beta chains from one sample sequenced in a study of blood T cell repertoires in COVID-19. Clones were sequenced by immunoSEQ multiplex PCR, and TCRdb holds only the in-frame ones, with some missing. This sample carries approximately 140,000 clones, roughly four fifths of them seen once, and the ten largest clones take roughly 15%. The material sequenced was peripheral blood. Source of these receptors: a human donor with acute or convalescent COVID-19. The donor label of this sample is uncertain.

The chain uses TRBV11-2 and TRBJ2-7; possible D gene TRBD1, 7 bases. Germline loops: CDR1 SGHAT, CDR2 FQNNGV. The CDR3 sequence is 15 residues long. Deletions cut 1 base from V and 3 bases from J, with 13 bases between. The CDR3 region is CASSLGSGGIYEQYF. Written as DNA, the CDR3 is TGTGCCAGCAGCTTAGGTTCAGGGGGGATCTACGAGCAGTACTTC.

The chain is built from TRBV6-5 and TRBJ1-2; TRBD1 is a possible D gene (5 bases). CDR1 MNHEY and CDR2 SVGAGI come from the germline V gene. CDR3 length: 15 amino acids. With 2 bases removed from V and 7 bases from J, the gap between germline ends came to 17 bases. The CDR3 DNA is TGTGCCAGCAGTTACGTACAGGTCCCCATACTTGGCTACACCTTC. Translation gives CASSYVQVPILGYTF.

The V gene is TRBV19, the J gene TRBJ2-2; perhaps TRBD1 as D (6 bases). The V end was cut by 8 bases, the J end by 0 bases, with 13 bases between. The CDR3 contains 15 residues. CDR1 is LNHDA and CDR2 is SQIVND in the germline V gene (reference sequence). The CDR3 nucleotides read TGTGCCAGTGACCCGACAGGAGCGAACACCGGGGAGCTGTTTTTT. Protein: CASDPTGANTGELFF.

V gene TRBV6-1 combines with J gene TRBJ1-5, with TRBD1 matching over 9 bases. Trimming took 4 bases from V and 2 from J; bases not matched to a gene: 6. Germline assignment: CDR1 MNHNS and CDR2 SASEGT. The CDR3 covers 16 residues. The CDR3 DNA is TGTGCCAGCAGTGTACAGGGGGCGCGGGGCAATCAGCCCCAGCATTTT. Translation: CASSVQGARGNQPQHF.

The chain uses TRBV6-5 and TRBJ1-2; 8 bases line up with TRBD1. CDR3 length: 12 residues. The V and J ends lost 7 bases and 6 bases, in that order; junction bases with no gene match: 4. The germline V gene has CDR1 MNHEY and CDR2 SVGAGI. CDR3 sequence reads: CASTGQGHGYTF. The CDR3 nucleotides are TGTGCCAGCACCGGACAGGGTCATGGCTACACCTTC.

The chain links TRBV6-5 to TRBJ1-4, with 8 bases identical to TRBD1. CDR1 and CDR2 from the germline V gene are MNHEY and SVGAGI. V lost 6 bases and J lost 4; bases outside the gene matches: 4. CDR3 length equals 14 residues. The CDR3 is CASSRDRGNEKLFF. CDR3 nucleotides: TGTGCCAGCAGCCGTGACAGGGGTAATGAAAAACTGTTTTTT.

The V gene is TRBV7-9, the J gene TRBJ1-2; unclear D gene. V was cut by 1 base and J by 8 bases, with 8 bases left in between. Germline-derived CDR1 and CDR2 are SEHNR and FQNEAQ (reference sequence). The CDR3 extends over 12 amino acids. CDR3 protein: CASSLVDGGYTF. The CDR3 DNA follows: TGTGCCAGCAGCTTAGTTGACGGGGGCTACACCTTC.

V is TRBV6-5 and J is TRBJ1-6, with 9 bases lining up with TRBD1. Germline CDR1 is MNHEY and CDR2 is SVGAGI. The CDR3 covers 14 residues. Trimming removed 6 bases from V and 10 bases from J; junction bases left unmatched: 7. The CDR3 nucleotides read TGTGCCAGCAGGGACTACAGGGGGCACTCACCCCTCCACTTT. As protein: CASRDYRGHSPLHF.

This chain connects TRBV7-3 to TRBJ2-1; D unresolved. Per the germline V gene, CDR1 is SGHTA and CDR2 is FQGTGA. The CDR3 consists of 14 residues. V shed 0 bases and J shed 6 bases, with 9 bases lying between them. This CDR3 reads CASSLTRERNEQFF. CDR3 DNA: TGTGCCAGCAGCTTAACGCGAGAGCGCAATGAGCAGTTCTTC.

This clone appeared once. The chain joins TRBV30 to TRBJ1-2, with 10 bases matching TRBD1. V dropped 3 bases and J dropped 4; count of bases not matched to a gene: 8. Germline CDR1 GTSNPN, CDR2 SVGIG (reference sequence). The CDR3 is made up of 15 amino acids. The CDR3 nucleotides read TGTGCCTGGAGCGGAGGGACAGGGGCTAGCTATGGCTACACCTTC. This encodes CAWSGGTGASYGYTF. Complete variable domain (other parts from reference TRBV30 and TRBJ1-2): SQTIHQWPATLVQPVGSPLSLECTVEGTSNPNLYWYRQAAGRGLQLLFYSVGIGQISSEVPQNLSASRPQDRQFILSSKKLLLSDSGFYLCAWSGGTGASYGYTFGSGTRLTVV.

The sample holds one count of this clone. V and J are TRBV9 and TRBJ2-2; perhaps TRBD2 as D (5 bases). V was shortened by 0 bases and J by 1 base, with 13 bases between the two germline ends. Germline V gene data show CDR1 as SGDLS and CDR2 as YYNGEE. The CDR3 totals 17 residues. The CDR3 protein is CASSVGSRVQNTGELFF. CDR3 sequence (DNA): TGTGCCAGCAGCGTAGGGTCGCGGGTCCAGAACACCGGGGAGCTGTTTTTT.

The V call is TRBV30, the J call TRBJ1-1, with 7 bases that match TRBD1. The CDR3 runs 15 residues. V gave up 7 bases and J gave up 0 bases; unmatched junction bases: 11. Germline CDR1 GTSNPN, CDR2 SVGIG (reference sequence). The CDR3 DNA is TGTGCCTCTAACAGGGGTTACGGAGTGAACACTGAAGCTTTCTTT. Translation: CASNRGYGVNTEAFF.

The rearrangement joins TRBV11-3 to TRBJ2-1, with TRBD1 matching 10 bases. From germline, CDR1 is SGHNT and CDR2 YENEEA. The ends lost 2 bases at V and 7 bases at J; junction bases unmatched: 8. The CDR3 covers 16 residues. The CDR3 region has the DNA TGTGCCAGCAGCTTAACACCGGGACAGGGGTTGAATGAGCAGTTCTTC. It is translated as CASSLTPGQGLNEQFF.

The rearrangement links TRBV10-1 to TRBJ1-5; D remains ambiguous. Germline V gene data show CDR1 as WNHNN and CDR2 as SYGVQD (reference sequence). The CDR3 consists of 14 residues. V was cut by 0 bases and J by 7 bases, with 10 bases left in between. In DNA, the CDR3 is TGCGCCAGCAGTGAGTCGATTACGGGACAGCCCCAGCATTTT. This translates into CASSESITGQPQHF.

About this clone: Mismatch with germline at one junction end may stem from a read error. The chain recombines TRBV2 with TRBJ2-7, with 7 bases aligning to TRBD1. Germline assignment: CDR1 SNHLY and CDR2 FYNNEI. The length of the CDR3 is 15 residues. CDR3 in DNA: TGTGCCAGCCGTGACAGGGACAGCCCATCCTACGAGCAGTACTTC. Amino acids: CASRDRDSPSYEQYF.

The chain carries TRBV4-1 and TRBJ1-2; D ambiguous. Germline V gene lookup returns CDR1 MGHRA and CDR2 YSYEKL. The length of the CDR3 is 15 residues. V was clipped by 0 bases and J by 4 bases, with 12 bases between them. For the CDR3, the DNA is TGCGCCAGCAGCCAAGATCCCAACAGCCCCTATGGCTACACCTTC. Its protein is CASSQDPNSPYGYTF.

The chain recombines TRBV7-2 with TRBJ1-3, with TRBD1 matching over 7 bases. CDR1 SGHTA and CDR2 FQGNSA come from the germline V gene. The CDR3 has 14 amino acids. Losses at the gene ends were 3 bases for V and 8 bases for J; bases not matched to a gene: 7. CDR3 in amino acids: CASSFSTGKDTIYF. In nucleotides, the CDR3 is TGTGCCAGCAGCTTTTCGACAGGGAAAGACACCATATATTTT.

CDR3: CASSETALGGNTIYF. The CDR3 DNA follows: TGTGCCAGCAGTGAAACTGCCCTGGGCGGAAACACCATATATTTT. This sequence joins TRBV25-1 and TRBJ1-3; D remains ambiguous. The CDR3 is made up of 15 amino acids. Germline V gene sequence: CDR1 MGHDK, CDR2 SYGVNS. Trimming stripped 2 bases from V and 4 bases from J, with 12 bases between.

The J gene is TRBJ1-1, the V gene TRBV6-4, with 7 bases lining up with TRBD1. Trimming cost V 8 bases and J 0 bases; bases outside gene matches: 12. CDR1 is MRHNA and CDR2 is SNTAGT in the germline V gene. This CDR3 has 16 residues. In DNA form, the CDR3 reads TGTGCCAGCGGAGCGATATTGGGACAGATGAACACTGAAGCTTTCTTT. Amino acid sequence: CASGAILGQMNTEAFF.

The CDR3 DNA is TGCAGTGCTAGTGAGCGGGGGAAGTCCTACAATGAGCAGTTCTTC. This translates into CSASERGKSYNEQFF. The chain links TRBV20-1 to TRBJ2-1; 8 nucleotides match TRBD2. The V gene end was trimmed by 3 bases and the J gene end by 1 base; junction bases not matched to a gene: 5. Germline CDR1 DFQATT, CDR2 SNEGSKA (reference sequence). The CDR3 has 15 residues.

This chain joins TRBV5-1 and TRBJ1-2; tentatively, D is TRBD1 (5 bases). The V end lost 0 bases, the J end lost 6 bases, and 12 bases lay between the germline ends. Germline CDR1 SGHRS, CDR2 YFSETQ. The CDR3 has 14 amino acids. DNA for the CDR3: TGCGCCAGCAGCTTGGATTCAGGGTGGGATGGCTACACCTTC. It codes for CASSLDSGWDGYTF.

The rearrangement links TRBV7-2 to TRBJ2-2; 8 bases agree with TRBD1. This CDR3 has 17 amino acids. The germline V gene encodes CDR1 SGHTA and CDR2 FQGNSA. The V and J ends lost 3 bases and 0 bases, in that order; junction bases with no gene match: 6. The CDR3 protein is CASSFSRTGPNTGELFF. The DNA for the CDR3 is TGTGCCAGCAGCTTTTCCCGGACAGGGCCGAACACCGGGGAGCTGTTTTTT.

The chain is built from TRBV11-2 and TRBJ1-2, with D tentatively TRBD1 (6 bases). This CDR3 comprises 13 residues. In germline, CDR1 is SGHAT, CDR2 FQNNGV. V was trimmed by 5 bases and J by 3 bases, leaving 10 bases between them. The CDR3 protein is CASSPTGDYGYTF. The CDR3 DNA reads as TGTGCCAGCAGCCCGACAGGCGACTATGGCTACACCTTC.

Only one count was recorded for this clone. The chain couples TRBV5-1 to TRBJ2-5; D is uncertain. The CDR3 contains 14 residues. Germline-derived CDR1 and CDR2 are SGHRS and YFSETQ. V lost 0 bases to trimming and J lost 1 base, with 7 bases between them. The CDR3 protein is CASSLELLQETQYF. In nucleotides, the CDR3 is TGCGCCAGCAGCTTGGAGCTCCTCCAAGAGACCCAGTACTTC.

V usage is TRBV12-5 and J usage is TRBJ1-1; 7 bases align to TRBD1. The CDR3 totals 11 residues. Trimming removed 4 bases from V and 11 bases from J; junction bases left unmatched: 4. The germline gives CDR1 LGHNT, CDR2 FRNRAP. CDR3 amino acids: CASGSGQAAFF. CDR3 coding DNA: TGTGCTAGTGGTTCAGGACAGGCGGCTTTCTTT.

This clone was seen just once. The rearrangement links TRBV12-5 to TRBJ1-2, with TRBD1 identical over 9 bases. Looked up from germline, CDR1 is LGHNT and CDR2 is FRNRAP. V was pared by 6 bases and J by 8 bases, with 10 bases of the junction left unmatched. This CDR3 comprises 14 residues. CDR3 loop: CASGPGGQGHGYTF. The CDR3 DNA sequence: TGTGCTAGTGGCCCTGGGGGACAGGGACACGGCTACACCTTC.

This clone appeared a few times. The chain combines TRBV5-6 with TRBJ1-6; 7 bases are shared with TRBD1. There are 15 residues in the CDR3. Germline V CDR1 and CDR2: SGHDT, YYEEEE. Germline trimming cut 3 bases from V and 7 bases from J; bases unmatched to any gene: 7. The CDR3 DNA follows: TGTGCCAGCAGCTCAGCGGACAGGACCAATTCACCCCTCCACTTT. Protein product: CASSSADRTNSPLHF. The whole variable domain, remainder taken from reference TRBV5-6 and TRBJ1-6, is DAGVTQSPTHLIKTRGQQVTLRCSPKSGHDTVSWYQQALGQGPQFIFQYYEEEERQRGNFPDRFSGHQFPNYSSELNVNALLLGDSALYLCASSSADRTNSPLHFGNGTRLTVT.

This CDR3 is CASSLGTGNQPQHF. The CDR3 nucleotides are TGTGCCAGCAGCTTGGGGACAGGCAATCAGCCCCAGCATTTT. V usage is TRBV5-6 and J usage is TRBJ1-5, with a tentative D call TRBD1 (6 bases). CDR3 size: 14 residues. The V end lost 0 bases, the J end lost 2 bases, and 6 bases lay between the germline ends. CDR1 and CDR2 (germline): SGHDT, YYEEEE.

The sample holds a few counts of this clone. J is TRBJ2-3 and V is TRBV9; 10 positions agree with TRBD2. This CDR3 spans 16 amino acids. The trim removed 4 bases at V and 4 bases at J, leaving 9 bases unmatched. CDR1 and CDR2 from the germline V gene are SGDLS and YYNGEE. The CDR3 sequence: CASSTRSGGGADTQYF. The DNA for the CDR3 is TGTGCCAGCAGCACCCGAAGCGGGGGGGGCGCAGATACGCAGTATTTT.

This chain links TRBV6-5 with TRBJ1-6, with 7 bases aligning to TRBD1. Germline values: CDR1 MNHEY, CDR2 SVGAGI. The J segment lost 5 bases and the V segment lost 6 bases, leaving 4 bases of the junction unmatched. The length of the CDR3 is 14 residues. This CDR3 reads CASRGQLNNSPLHF. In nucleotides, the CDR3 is TGTGCCAGCAGGGGACAGCTTAATAATTCACCCCTCCACTTT.

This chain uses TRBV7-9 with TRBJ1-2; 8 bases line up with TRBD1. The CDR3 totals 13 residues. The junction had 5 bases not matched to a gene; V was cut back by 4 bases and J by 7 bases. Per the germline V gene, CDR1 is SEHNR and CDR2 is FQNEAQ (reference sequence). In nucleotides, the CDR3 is TGTGCCAGCAGCTCCGACAGGGGACCTGGCTACACCTTC. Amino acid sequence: CASSSDRGPGYTF.